These 10 T cell receptor beta chains share one sample of origin, sequenced in a study of blood T cell repertoires in COVID-19. The data were produced by immunoSEQ multiplex PCR, yet TCRdb's version contains in-frame clones alone and is incomplete. The top ten clones hold 2% to 3% of a sample with over 200,000 clones, less than 90% of them seen once. Input material: peripheral blood. These receptor sequences come from a woman in her 70s with active or convalescent COVID-19.

The V call is TRBV5-4, the J call TRBJ1-2; 8 nucleotides align to TRBD1. Germline V gene sequence: CDR1 SGHNT, CDR2 YYREEE (reference sequence). The CDR3 has 13 residues. V dropped 7 bases and J dropped 5; count of bases not matched to a gene: 7. CDR3 region: CASLVDRGYGYTF. The CDR3 DNA reads TGTGCCAGCCTCGTTGACAGGGGTTATGGCTACACCTTC.

This chain links TRBV11-2 with TRBJ2-1; 10 bases are a match to TRBD2. This CDR3 is 17 amino acids long. Germline V CDR1 and CDR2: SGHAT, FQNNGV. V dropped 0 bases and J dropped 3; count of bases not matched to a gene: 5. CDR3: CASSLEVSGGGYNEQFF. CDR3 bases: TGTGCCAGCAGCTTAGAAGTCAGCGGGGGGGGCTACAATGAGCAGTTCTTC.

This clone came up a few times. The rearrangement joins TRBV30 to TRBJ1-5; D is perhaps TRBD1 (5 bases). CDR1 and CDR2 from the germline V gene are GTSNPN and SVGIG (reference sequence). This CDR3 region has 15 residues. V gave up 5 bases and J gave up 7 bases, with 21 bases separating them. CDR3 sequence (DNA): TGTGCCTGGGACCTCCAGGGAAGGTTCGGCCAGCCCCAGCATTTT. It yields the protein CAWDLQGRFGQPQHF.

This sequence joins TRBV5-4 and TRBJ2-3; 8 bases line up with TRBD2. The germline gives CDR1 SGHNT, CDR2 YYREEE (reference sequence). V was clipped by 0 bases and J by 0 bases; unmatched bases: 3. The CDR3 sequence is 16 residues long. In DNA form, the CDR3 reads TGTGCCAGCAGCTTGGTAGCGGGGCCTAGCACAGATACGCAGTATTTT. Its protein product is CASSLVAGPSTDTQYF.

The J gene is TRBJ1-6, the V gene TRBV5-1, with TRBD1 matching over 9 bases. CDR3 length equals 16 residues. V shed 4 bases, J shed 8 bases, and the junction held 10 bases outside the gene matches. Germline loops: CDR1 SGHRS, CDR2 YFSETQ. CDR3 in amino acids: CASSPNPGTGYSPLHF. DNA of the CDR3: TGCGCCAGCAGCCCAAACCCCGGGACAGGGTATTCACCCCTCCACTTT. Full variable domain (rest looked up from reference TRBV5-1 and TRBJ1-6): KAGVTQTPRYLIKTRGQQVTLSCSPISGHRSVSWYQQTPGQGLQFLFEYFSETQRNKGNFPGRFSGRQFSNSRSEMNVSTLELGDSALYLCASSPNPGTGYSPLHFGNGTRLTVT.

This sequence joins TRBV7-8 and TRBJ2-1; 7 positions match TRBD2. The trim removed 7 bases at V and 0 bases at J, leaving 6 bases unmatched. CDR1 and CDR2 from the germline V gene are SGHVS and FQNEAQ. There are 15 residues in the CDR3. The CDR3 DNA sequence: TGTGCCAGCACCCAAAGCGGGGCCTCCTACAATGAGCAGTTCTTC. It encodes CASTQSGASYNEQFF.

The V call is TRBV7-9, the J call TRBJ2-2, with 9 nucleotides matching TRBD1. V shed 5 bases and J 2 bases; nucleotides not matched to a gene: 6. The CDR3 runs 16 residues. Per the germline V gene, CDR1 is SEHNR and CDR2 is FQNEAQ (reference sequence). In DNA, the CDR3 is TGTGCCAGCAGCCTATACAGGGGGCACAACACCGGGGAGCTGTTTTTT. Translating gives CASSLYRGHNTGELFF.

This chain joins TRBV5-1 and TRBJ1-1, with D possibly TRBD1 on 6 matching bases. Germline lookup yields CDR1 SGHRS and CDR2 YFSETQ. V was cut by 3 bases and J by 5 bases, with 11 bases left in between. This CDR3 is 13 amino acids long. CDR3 loop: CASSSTGKTEAFF. The CDR3 region has the DNA TGCGCCAGCAGCTCTACAGGGAAGACTGAAGCTTTCTTT. The variable domain in full, with the rest retrieved from reference TRBV5-1 and TRBJ1-1, is KAGVTQTPRYLIKTRGQQVTLSCSPISGHRSVSWYQQTPGQGLQFLFEYFSETQRNKGNFPGRFSGRQFSNSRSEMNVSTLELGDSALYLCASSSTGKTEAFFGQGTRLTVV.

Only one count was recorded for this clone. The V call is TRBV5-1, the J call TRBJ1-2; tentative D call: TRBD1 (5 bases). The V and J ends lost 0 bases and 0 bases respectively, with 6 bases between them. Per germline, CDR1 SGHRS and CDR2 YFSETQ. This CDR3 contains 14 residues. Here the CDR3 DNA reads TGCGCCAGCAGCTTGGGACAGCCTAACTATGGCTACACCTTC. Protein product: CASSLGQPNYGYTF.

V is TRBV5-1 and J is TRBJ2-5, with a possible D match to TRBD2 (6 bases). The ends were cut back, 4 bases at V and 5 bases at J, with 18 bases in the middle. The CDR3 runs to 15 residues. In germline, CDR1 is SGHRS, CDR2 YFSETQ. The CDR3 coding sequence is TGCGCCAGCAGCCCGCGGTTGACTGCGGGGGAGACCCAGTACTTC. Amino acids: CASSPRLTAGETQYF.